This T cell receptor (beta chain) is from a study of tumor-infiltrating lymphocytes in primary liver carcinoma. Background on the study: Tumors measured roughly 4.2 to 10 cm and were stage T1-T3 N0M0. Regarding the study as a whole: Reduced overlap was seen in tumor-adjacent and tumor-blood pairs versus tumor region pairs.

Unsorted bulk tissue (roughly 19-30 mg) underwent RNA and DNA co-extraction. This CDR3 is built from 16 residues. The V gene's germline CDR1 is PRHDT and CDR2 FYEKMQ (reference sequence). On this clonotype: As yet, its antigen is unknown. Without the conserved terminal phenylalanine or tryptophan, this CDR3 likely stems from a read error.

With a constant-region primer, TCR beta cDNA was made from 500 ng of total RNA. A slightly modified ARM-PCR protocol with three nested multiplex PCR rounds produced these TCR beta libraries. TRBV1-TRBV30 forward primers and a C-beta reverse primer were used in the first two PCR rounds, which each ran for about 10 cycles. One entry per CDR3 protein, called by TCRdb with MiXCR from the multiplex PCR reads. Here the sample spans just under 45,000 distinct CDR3 sequences, about 73% being singletons. The chain couples TRBV13 to TRBJ2-3, with D perhaps TRBD2 (5 bases). This TCR was sampled from a man between 35 and 55 years old with primary liver carcinoma and hepatitis B virus infection. Sample: liver tumor tissue from sampling region 2. Subset indicated: tumor region T2, inferior pole. The CDR3: CASSLVGGRGTDTQYL. The CDR3 bases are TGCGCCAGCAGCTTAGTAGGCGGGCGAGGCACAGATACGCAGTATCTT.